This entry lists 14 T cell receptor beta chains sequenced from one sample in a study of T cell repertoires in cytomegalovirus infection. TCRdb re-called the reads with MiXCR, one entry per CDR3 protein. Altogether under 850,000 distinct CDR3 sequences are present, under 40% being singletons, with the ten largest covering around 2.8%. Sequenced: PBMCs. These receptors all stem from a human donor in good health (CMV status not recorded). Some clones in this sample may be carry-over from other donors' samples.

A few counts support this clonotype. The rearrangement joins TRBV28 to TRBJ2-2, with D perhaps being TRBD1 or TRBD2 (6 bases each). The CDR3 is 18 amino acids. V was cut by 6 bases and J by 3 bases, with 23 bases left in between. Germline V CDR1 and CDR2: MDHEN, SYDVKM. DNA for the CDR3: TGTGCCAGCAGCCGTTGGGGACCCGAGGGGGGAGACACCGGGGAGCTGTTTTTT. Translation gives CASSRWGPEGGDTGELFF.

V and J are TRBV7-8 and TRBJ2-1; tentative D call: TRBD1 (6 bases). This CDR3 has 14 residues. The germline V and J ends were trimmed by 8 bases and 15 bases, with 26 bases remaining between them. Germline CDR1 SGHVS, CDR2 FQNEAQ. The CDR3 spells CASAVPGQVTSAFF. The CDR3 region has the DNA TGTGCCAGCGCCGTCCCGGGACAAGTTACGTCCGCGTTCTTC.

This clonotype came up once. Because the CDR3 is missing its conserved closing phenylalanine or tryptophan, this is likely a read error. The J gene is TRBJ2-7, the V gene TRBV19; the match to TRBD1 covers 10 bases. With V trimmed by 6 bases and J by 5 bases, 7 bases remained unmatched. The germline V gene encodes CDR1 LNHDA and CDR2 SQIVND (reference sequence). The CDR3 loop spans 14 amino acids. CDR3 loop: CASRPGTGDHEQYL. The CDR3 coding sequence is TGTGCCAGTAGACCCGGGACAGGGGACCACGAGCAGTACTTA.

This clonotype has just a few counts. V gene TRBV20-1 combines with J gene TRBJ1-6; unclear D gene. Germline-derived CDR1 and CDR2 are DFQATT and SNEGSKA (reference sequence). The CDR3 has 15 amino acids. V lost 6 bases and J 5 bases, leaving 17 bases between the germline ends. The CDR3 DNA reads as TGCAGTGCCTATCGGGATTCGATCCATAATTCACCCCTCCACTTT. The encoded protein is CSAYRDSIHNSPLHF.

The chain employs TRBV24-1 and TRBJ2-1; TRBD1 agrees at 8 bases. There are 17 residues in the CDR3. Germline V CDR1 and CDR2: KGHDR, SFDVKD. V was clipped by 0 bases and J by 4 bases; unmatched bases: 7. Here the CDR3 reads CATSDLPGRGPYNEQFF. CDR3 nucleotide sequence: TGTGCCACCAGTGATTTGCCGGGCAGGGGGCCTTACAATGAGCAGTTCTTC.

The genes are TRBV19 and TRBJ2-1; 13 positions match TRBD2. There are 17 residues in the CDR3. The V and J ends lost 4 bases and 0 bases, in that order; junction bases with no gene match: 3. From germline, CDR1 is LNHDA and CDR2 SQIVND (reference sequence). The CDR3 region has the DNA TGTGCCAGTAGTAGGGGACTAGCGGGGAGCTCCTACAATGAGCAGTTCTTC. It encodes CASSRGLAGSSYNEQFF.

The J gene is TRBJ2-1, the V gene TRBV27, with D maybe TRBD1 (6 bases). The CDR3 is 16 residues long. V was trimmed by 7 bases and J by 2 bases, leaving 18 bases between them. Germline V gene lookup returns CDR1 MNHEY and CDR2 SMNVEV (reference sequence). The CDR3 region is CASKPDGQLPYNEQFF. CDR3 sequence (DNA): TGTGCCAGCAAACCAGATGGACAGTTACCCTACAATGAGCAGTTCTTC.

The gene calls are TRBV6-5 and TRBJ1-2, with D possibly TRBD1 on 6 matching bases. The CDR3 totals 14 residues. With 1 base removed from V and 6 bases from J, the gap between germline ends came to 12 bases. The V gene's germline CDR1 is MNHEY and CDR2 SVGAGI. The CDR3 DNA follows: TGTGCCAGCAGTTACTGGGGGGGGCGGGATGGCTACACCTTC. Translation gives CASSYWGGRDGYTF.

The chain combines TRBV7-2 with TRBJ2-7; D gene ambiguous. The germline gives CDR1 SGHTA, CDR2 FQGNSA. The CDR3 has 14 residues. The V and J ends lost 5 bases and 4 bases respectively, with 15 bases between them. For the CDR3, the DNA is TGTGCCAGCAGCGCACAAAGAGGACGATACGAGCAGTACTTC. It yields the protein CASSAQRGRYEQYF.

The genes are TRBV28 and TRBJ2-3; TRBD1 agrees at 8 bases. The junction had 10 bases not matched to a gene; V was cut back by 3 bases and J by 5 bases. The germline V gene encodes CDR1 MDHEN and CDR2 SYDVKM. The CDR3 has 16 amino acids. The CDR3 DNA is TGTGCCAGCAGTTTTAATCTAGGACAGGGTAAAGATACGCAGTATTTT. This codes for CASSFNLGQGKDTQYF.

This clonotype was counted between two and nine times. The CDR3 DNA reads TGTGCCACCAGCGTTAGCGGGGGGGCTTCAGATACGCAGTATTTT. Its translation: CATSVSGGASDTQYF. The V call is TRBV15, the J call TRBJ2-3, with TRBD2 matching over 11 bases. With V trimmed by 5 bases and J by 4 bases, 5 bases remained unmatched. The length of the CDR3 is 15 residues. Germline lookup yields CDR1 LNHNV and CDR2 YYDKDF (reference sequence).

This clonotype is a singleton in its sample. The chain couples TRBV24-1 to TRBJ2-1; D is possibly TRBD1 (5 bases). This CDR3 region has 19 residues. Trimming cost V 4 bases and J 2 bases, with 23 bases left between them. Germline V gene lookup returns CDR1 KGHDR and CDR2 SFDVKD. Here the CDR3 DNA reads TGTGCCACCAGTGACCCGTTCCAAAGTACAGGCGAGGCCTACAATGAGCAGTTCTTC. This sequence encodes CATSDPFQSTGEAYNEQFF.

This clonotype came up a few times. One end of the junction varies from germline; a read error may be responsible. The rearrangement joins TRBV7-7 to TRBJ2-2; TRBD2 agrees at 9 bases. Germline CDR1 reads SSHAT; CDR2 reads FNYEAQ (reference sequence). The CDR3 sequence is 17 residues long. CDR3 in amino acids: CASSLANSGSLTGELFF. Written as DNA, the CDR3 is TGTGCTAGCAGCTTAGCTAATAGCGGGAGTCTTACCGGGGAGCTGTTTTTT.

This clonotype was seen a few times. The gene calls are TRBV7-9 and TRBJ2-7; TRBD2 agrees at 7 bases. The CDR3 has 15 residues. The germline V gene has CDR1 SEHNR and CDR2 FQNEAQ (reference sequence). V shed 6 bases and J 3 bases; nucleotides not matched to a gene: 11. CDR3 bases: TGTGCCAGCAGTACCTTGGGGGGGTCCCACTACGAGCAGTACTTC. It specifies CASSTLGGSHYEQYF.